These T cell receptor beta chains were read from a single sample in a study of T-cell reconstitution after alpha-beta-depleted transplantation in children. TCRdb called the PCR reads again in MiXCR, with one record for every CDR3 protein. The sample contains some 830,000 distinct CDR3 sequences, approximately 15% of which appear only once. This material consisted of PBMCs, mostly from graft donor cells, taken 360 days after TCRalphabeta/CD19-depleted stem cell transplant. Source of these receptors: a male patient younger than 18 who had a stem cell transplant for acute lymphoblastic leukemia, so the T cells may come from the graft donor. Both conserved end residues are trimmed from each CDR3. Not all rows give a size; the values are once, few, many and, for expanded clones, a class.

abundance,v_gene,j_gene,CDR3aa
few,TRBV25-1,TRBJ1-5,ASSGSGTGVQPQH
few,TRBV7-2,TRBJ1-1,ASSPRTQGNTEAF
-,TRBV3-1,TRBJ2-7,ASSQAGTGIEQY
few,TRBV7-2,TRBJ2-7,ASSFETSRGEQY
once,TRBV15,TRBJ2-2,ATSRPKRQGVHTGELF
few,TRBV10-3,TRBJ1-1,AISIQKFTEAF
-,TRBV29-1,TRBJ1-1,SVRGVMNTEAF
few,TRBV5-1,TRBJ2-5,ASSLDRLVEETQY
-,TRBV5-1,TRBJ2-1,ASSLMGVAGGNEQF
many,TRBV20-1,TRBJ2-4,SARGSGALAKNIQY
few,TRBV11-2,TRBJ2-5,ASRSLAGVRETQY
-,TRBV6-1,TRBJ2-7,ASKAGGLYEQY
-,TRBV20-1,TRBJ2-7,SANDREIPYEQY
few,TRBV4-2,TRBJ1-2,ASSHEGQRNYGYT
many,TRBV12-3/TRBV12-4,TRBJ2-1,ASAVRGSYNEQF
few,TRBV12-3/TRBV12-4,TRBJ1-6,ASKRTNSGQGAPWSPLH
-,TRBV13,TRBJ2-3,ASSGLAGVGETDTQY
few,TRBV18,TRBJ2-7,ASSPGDSTGHYEQY
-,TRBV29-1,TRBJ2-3,SVETSTDTQY
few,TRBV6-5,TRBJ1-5,ASSYRGGGNQPQH
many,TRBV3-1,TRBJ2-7,ASSRGVLTYEQY
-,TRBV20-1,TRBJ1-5,SAIGHSNQPQH
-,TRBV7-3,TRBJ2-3,ASSSRQGGLHTDTQY
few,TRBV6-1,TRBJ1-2,ASNPRSSPLGALYGYT
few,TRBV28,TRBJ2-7,ASSTHEQY
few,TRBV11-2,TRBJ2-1,ASSSRLAVYNEQF
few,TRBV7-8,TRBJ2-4,ASSLPPWAPRPKNIQY
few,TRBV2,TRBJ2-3,ASSDPPAYTDTQY
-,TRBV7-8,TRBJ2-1,ASSSDFFEQF
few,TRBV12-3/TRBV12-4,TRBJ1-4,ASSFYPKTGLDEKLF
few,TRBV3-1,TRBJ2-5,ASSQVLRQIQETQY
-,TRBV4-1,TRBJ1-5,ASSQFIGTGLAQH
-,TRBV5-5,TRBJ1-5,ASSLSLKVPWGNQPQH
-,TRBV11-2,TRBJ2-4,ASSPQPGADAKNIQY
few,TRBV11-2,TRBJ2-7,ASSFGQGHSYEQY
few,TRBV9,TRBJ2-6,ASSEDGFGIGANVLT
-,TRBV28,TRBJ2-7,ASRPTGSTYEQY
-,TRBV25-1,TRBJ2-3,ASSGTDTDTQY
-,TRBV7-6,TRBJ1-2,ASSARLTGDDGYT
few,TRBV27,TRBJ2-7,ASVEQGGEQY
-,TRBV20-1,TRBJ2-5,SARDLVKQETQY
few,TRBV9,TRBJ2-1,ASSRLRDEQF
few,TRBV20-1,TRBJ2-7,SARGDATYEQY
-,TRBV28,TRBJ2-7,ASSLVDYRSYEQY
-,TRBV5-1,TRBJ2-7,ASSFGPPNYEQY
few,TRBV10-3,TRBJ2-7,AIRNTESHYEQY
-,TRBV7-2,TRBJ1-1,ASSMDRMNTEAF
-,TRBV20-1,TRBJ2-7,SALPVHRGRAY
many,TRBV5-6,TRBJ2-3,ASSLAARSDTQY
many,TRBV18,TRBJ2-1,ASSPVRGGVYDEQF
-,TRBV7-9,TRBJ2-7,ASSVERVYEQY